Listed below are T cell receptor beta chains from one sample, sequenced in a study of blood T cell repertoires in COVID-19. Produced via immunoSEQ multiplex PCR; TCRdb's table is partial and in-frame only. The sample has 45,000 to 55,000 clones, about three quarters seen once. The sequencing sample was made of peripheral blood. Source of these receptors: a human donor with active or convalescent COVID-19. The donor label of this sample is uncertain. CDR3s leave out the opening cysteine and the closing phenylalanine or tryptophan. Each record gives: V gene, D gene, CDR3 protein. A D gene is named only where the DNA matches it firmly.

>TRBV7-2|TRBD1
ASRHRDRGANEQF
>TRBV18|.
ASSPSEIDSPLH
>TRBV27|.
ASSLTPSYEQY
>TRBV6-5|.
ASSPRDNHGYT
>TRBV30|.
AWSRGGNNSPLH
>TRBV9|TRBD1
ASSEGQASAGEQF
>TRBV6-2/TRBV6-3|TRBD1
ASSYSIGDREETQY
>TRBV3-1/TRBV3-2|TRBD2
ASSQPLGLAGEDEQF
>TRBV7-8|.
ASSSRGRGHFSYEQY
>TRBV5-4|.
ASSTLPQHPRGDKF
>TRBV12-3/TRBV12-4|.
ASSPTGSYGYT
>TRBV14|.
ASSQVRSGGWEKLF
>TRBV7-9|TRBD2
ASSLRLAGISEQF
>TRBV29-1|.
SVAPKGDEQY
>TRBV4-1|TRBD1
ASSQEGTGFGEQY
>TRBV18|.
ASSPDRLSQH
>TRBV4-1|TRBD1
ASSQVGDRGRGYNSPLH
>TRBV6-5|TRBD2
ASTRAGGPTGELF
>TRBV10-3|.
AIGERLHQPQH
>TRBV5-6|.
ASSLGERTDYGYT
>TRBV2|.
ASTGVREQY
>TRBV30|.
AWGAGFGLVTEAF
>TRBV5-1|.
ASSLQQGRGAGANVLT
>TRBV5-1|TRBD1
ASSLRQGDTQY
>TRBV27|.
ASMEGYEQY
>TRBV14|.
ASSQLTSGGFEEAF